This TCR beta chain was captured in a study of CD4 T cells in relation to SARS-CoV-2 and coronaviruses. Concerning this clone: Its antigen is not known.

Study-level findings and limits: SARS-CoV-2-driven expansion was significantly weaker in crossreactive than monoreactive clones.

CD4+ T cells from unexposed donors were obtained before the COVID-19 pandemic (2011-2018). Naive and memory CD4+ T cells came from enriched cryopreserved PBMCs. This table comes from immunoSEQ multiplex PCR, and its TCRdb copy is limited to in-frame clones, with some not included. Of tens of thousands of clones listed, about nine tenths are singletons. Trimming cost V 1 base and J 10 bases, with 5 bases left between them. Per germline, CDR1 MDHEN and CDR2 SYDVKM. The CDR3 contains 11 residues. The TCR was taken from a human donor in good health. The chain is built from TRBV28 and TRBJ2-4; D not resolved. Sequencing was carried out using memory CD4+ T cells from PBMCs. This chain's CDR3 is CASSLSGIQYF. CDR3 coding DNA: TGTGCCAGCAGTTTATCCGGGATTCAGTACTTC.